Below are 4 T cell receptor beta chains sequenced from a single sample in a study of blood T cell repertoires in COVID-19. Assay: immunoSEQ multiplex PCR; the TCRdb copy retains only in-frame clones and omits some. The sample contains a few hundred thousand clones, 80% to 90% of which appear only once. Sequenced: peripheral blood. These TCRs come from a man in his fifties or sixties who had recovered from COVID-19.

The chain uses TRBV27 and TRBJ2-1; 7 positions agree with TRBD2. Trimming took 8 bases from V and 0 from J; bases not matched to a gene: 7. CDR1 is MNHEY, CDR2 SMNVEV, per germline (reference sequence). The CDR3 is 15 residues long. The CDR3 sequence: CASGTSVLSYNEQFF. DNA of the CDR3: TGTGCCAGCGGAACTAGCGTCCTCTCCTACAATGAGCAGTTCTTC.

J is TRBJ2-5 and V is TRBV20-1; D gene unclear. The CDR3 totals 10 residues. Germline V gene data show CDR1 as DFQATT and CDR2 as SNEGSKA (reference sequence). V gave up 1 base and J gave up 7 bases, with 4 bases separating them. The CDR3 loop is CSARGVTQYF. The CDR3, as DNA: TGCAGTGCTAGAGGAGTGACCCAGTACTTC.

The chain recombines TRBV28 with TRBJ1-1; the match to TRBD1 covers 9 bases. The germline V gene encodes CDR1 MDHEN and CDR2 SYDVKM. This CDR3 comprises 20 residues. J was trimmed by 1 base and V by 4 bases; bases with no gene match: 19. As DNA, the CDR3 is TGTGCCAGCAGTTCTCAGTCAACGGCGGGACAGGGCCTGTGGAACACTGAAGCTTTCTTT. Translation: CASSSQSTAGQGLWNTEAFF.

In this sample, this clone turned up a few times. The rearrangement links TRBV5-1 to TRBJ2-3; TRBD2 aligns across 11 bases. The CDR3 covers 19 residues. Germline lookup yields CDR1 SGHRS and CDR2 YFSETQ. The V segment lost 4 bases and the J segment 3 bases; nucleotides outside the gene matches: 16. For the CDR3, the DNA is TGCGCCAGCAGCCCACTCGGTAGCGGGAGGGCTTACGAGACAGATACGCAGTATTTT. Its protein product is CASSPLGSGRAYETDTQYF.